This entry is about one T cell receptor beta chain. What it recognizes is unknown. The data were obtained in a study of T cell repertoires in cytomegalovirus infection. Across the study: From public TCR beta signatures came an indication of both CMV infection and matching HLA type.

Each CDR3 protein is one row after TCRdb ran MiXCR on the reads. This table holds fewer than 950,000 distinct CDR3 sequences, over 25% found once. V was trimmed by 0 bases and J by 3 bases, leaving 14 bases between them. Germline values: CDR1 MNHEY, CDR2 SVGAGI. The CDR3 spans 16 residues. General observations from the study: The study identified carriers of CMV plus the relevant HLA from cumulative public TCR beta family frequency. Across the ex vivo response, the dominant clonotypes were HLA-C-restricted CMV-specific TCR beta clonotypes.

J is TRBJ1-2 and V is TRBV6-5; weak D call: TRBD1 (5 bases). Source: cultured CD8+ T cells from PBMCs, taken from culture after CMV antigen stimulation. This TCR was sampled from a human donor in good health (CMV status not recorded). Some clones in this sample may be carry-over from other donors' samples. The CDR3 nucleotides are TGTGCCAGCAGTTACTCCCGCTCGGGGGGAGACTATGGCTACACCTTC. It is translated as CASSYSRSGGDYGYTF.